This T cell receptor beta chain was found in a study of cytomegalovirus exposure and HLA in healthy donors. PCR primers comprised 60 Vbeta and 13 Jbeta primers. Here immunoSEQ multiplex PCR was the method, and the copy in TCRdb shows in-frame clones only, minus some. The sample holds about 120,000 clones, around four fifths seen once. Germline lookup yields CDR1 SGHVS and CDR2 FNYEAQ. The CDR3 runs 16 residues. Losses at the gene ends were 4 bases for V and 6 bases for J; bases not matched to a gene: 8. Study results and caveats: The investigators catalogued 164 TCR beta chains as cytomegalovirus-associated. In a later analysis, the majority of CMV-associated beta chains seemingly showed HLA restriction. In vitro checks showed that a few CMV-associated chains really do target CMV antigens.

A note on this clone: The target antigen is unknown.

The rearrangement uses TRBV7-6 and TRBJ2-1; TRBD2 aligns across 11 bases. This clonotype was obtained from a man younger than 35 in good health and CMV-seropositive. Source material: PBMCs. CDR3 in amino acids: CASSSFSGGAGNEQFF. CDR3 nucleotide sequence: TGTGCCAGCAGCTCTTTTAGCGGGGGGGCCGGCAATGAGCAGTTCTTC.